This TCR beta chain was found in a study of blood T cell repertoires in COVID-19. V gave up 2 bases and J gave up 4 bases, with 9 bases separating them. The CDR3 sequence is 14 residues long. Germline V gives CDR1 KGHSH, CDR2 LQKENI. This clone appeared a single time. The table came from immunoSEQ multiplex PCR; TCRdb's copy has only in-frame clones and leaves some out. The table includes about 380,000 clones, about 89% detected once. The chain employs TRBV18 and TRBJ1-5; D possibly corresponds to TRBD1 (5 bases). This receptor was identified in a man aged 35 to 55 with acute or convalescent COVID-19. Sequencing was done on a sample of peripheral blood. The CDR3: CASSPAQGNQPQHF. The CDR3 DNA follows: TGTGCCAGCTCACCAGCCCAGGGAAATCAGCCCCAGCATTTT.